The 20 T cell receptor beta chains given below trace back to one sample, sequenced in a study of T cell responses to AZD1222 COVID-19 vaccine. The method was immunoSEQ multiplex PCR; TCRdb's version includes in-frame clones alone and lacks a portion of them. This sample has 100,000 to 120,000 clones, with roughly 89% found just once. The sample here was peripheral blood, taken 28 days after the second AZD1222 dose. All receptors derive from an adult who received the AZD1222 COVID-19 vaccine.

This clone was observed once. The CDR3 sequence is CASSGGQAGELFF. CDR3 sequence (DNA): TGTGCCAGCAGCGGGGGACAGGCCGGGGAGCTGTTTTTT. V gene TRBV9 combines with J gene TRBJ2-2; TRBD1 matches 8 bases. The CDR3 is 13 amino acids. Looked up from germline, CDR1 is SGDLS and CDR2 is YYNGEE. V shed 3 bases, J shed 6 bases, and the junction held 1 base outside the gene matches.

The rearrangement links TRBV4-2 to TRBJ2-1, with 10 positions matching TRBD2. Germline values: CDR1 LGHNA, CDR2 YNFKEQ. The CDR3 sequence is 17 residues long. Germline trimming cut 1 base from V and 4 bases from J; bases unmatched to any gene: 7. Here the CDR3 DNA reads TGTGCCAGCAGCCAAGCTCTCCGGACTAGCGGTTACAATGAGCAGTTCTTC. It codes for CASSQALRTSGYNEQFF.

J is TRBJ1-4 and V is TRBV19; tentatively, D is TRBD1 (5 bases). Germline assignment: CDR1 LNHDA and CDR2 SQIVND (reference sequence). The CDR3 runs to 14 residues. The germline V and J ends were trimmed by 5 bases and 5 bases, with 12 bases remaining between them. The CDR3 DNA sequence: TGTGCCAGTAGTGGGACGGCAGGGAATGAAAAACTGTTTTTT. This sequence encodes CASSGTAGNEKLFF.

This clone was recorded once. The gene calls are TRBV5-1 and TRBJ2-3; 8 positions match TRBD2. The V segment lost 0 bases and the J segment 2 bases; nucleotides outside the gene matches: 8. The germline V gene has CDR1 SGHRS and CDR2 YFSETQ. The length of the CDR3 is 17 residues. Here the CDR3 reads CASSLDPAGAPTDTQYF. The CDR3 nucleotides read TGCGCCAGCAGCTTGGACCCAGCGGGGGCCCCCACAGATACGCAGTATTTT.

In DNA form, the CDR3 reads TGTGCCAGTAGTAAAGACACAGGCTCTGGAAACACCATATATTTT. Amino acid sequence: CASSKDTGSGNTIYF. The chain combines TRBV19 with TRBJ1-3; a weak D match, TRBD1 (5 bases). The CDR3 runs 15 residues. In germline, CDR1 is LNHDA, CDR2 SQIVND (reference sequence). Trimming took off 4 bases at V and 0 bases at J, with 10 bases between the two ends.

This chain joins TRBV5-8 and TRBJ1-2, with D uncertain. Per the germline V gene, CDR1 is SGHTS and CDR2 is YDEGEE. V gave up 5 bases and J gave up 8 bases, with 13 bases separating them. The CDR3 spans 12 residues. CDR3 coding DNA: TGTGCCAGCAGTCCTTATTATCGCGGCTACACCTTC. Its protein is CASSPYYRGYTF. Full variable domain (remainder filled in from reference TRBV5-8 and TRBJ1-2): EAGVTQSPTHLIKTRGQQATLRCSPISGHTSVYWYQQALGLGLQFLLWYDEGEERNRGNFPPRFSGRQFPNYSSELNVNALELEDSALYLCASSPYYRGYTFGSGTRLTVV.

The gene calls are TRBV3-1 (or the pseudogene TRBV3-2) and TRBJ1-1; TRBD1 matches 9 bases. Trimming cost V 8 bases and J 5 bases; bases outside gene matches: 12. CDR1 is LGHDT and CDR2 is YNNKEL in the germline V gene (reference sequence). The CDR3 covers 15 residues. CDR3 amino acids: CASQDLTGGRTEAFF. The CDR3 DNA is TGTGCCAGCCAAGATCTTACAGGGGGCAGGACTGAAGCTTTCTTT.

Only a few counts were recorded for this clone. This chain links TRBV12-5 with TRBJ1-6; D is perhaps TRBD1 (5 bases). The V gene's germline CDR1 is LGHNT and CDR2 FRNRAP. Trimming shortened V by 6 bases and J by 7 bases, and 22 bases separated the two germline ends. The CDR3 extends over 17 amino acids. The CDR3 nucleotides are TGTGCTAGTGGCCTCATTTTTCTAGGGGCAGGCAATTCACCCCTCCACTTT. Translation gives CASGLIFLGAGNSPLHF. Together with reference TRBV12-5 and TRBJ1-6, the CDR3 gives the full variable domain: DARVTQTPRHKVTEMGQEVTMRCQPILGHNTVFWYRQTMMQGLELLAYFRNRAPLDDSGMPKDRFSAEMPDATLATLKIQPSEPRDSAVYFCASGLIFLGAGNSPLHFGNGTRLTVT.

The chain carries TRBV6-1 and TRBJ1-5, with TRBD1 identical over 8 bases. Germline V gene data show CDR1 as MNHNS and CDR2 as SASEGT. J gave up 7 bases and V 3 bases, and 5 bases lay outside the gene matches. This CDR3 spans 14 amino acids. The CDR3 DNA reads as TGTGCCAGCAGTGACCAGACAGGGGTACAGCCCCAGCATTTT. It specifies CASSDQTGVQPQHF.

The rearrangement joins TRBV19 to TRBJ1-4; TRBD1 agrees at 7 bases. After removal of 3 bases from V and 5 bases from J, the junction contained 3 bases not matched to a gene. CDR1 is LNHDA and CDR2 is SQIVND in the germline V gene (reference sequence). This CDR3 contains 14 residues. This chain's CDR3 is CASSIQQGNEKLFF. The DNA of the CDR3 is TGTGCCAGTAGTATTCAACAGGGGAATGAAAAACTGTTTTTT.

J is TRBJ1-1 and V is TRBV10-3; D ambiguous. V dropped 4 bases and J dropped 5 bases, with 5 bases sitting between them. The CDR3 sequence is 11 residues long. Germline CDR1 ENHRY, CDR2 SYGVKD. This CDR3 is CAISGGTEAFF. CDR3 bases: TGTGCCATCAGTGGGGGTACTGAAGCTTTCTTT.

This chain joins TRBV29-1 and TRBJ2-3; weak D call: TRBD1 (5 bases). The ends were cut back, 4 bases at V and 1 base at J, with 15 bases in the middle. Germline V lookup: CDR1 SQVTM, CDR2 ANQGSEA. There are 15 residues in the CDR3. Here the CDR3 DNA reads TGCAGCGTTGTCAGGCTAGGACAACGCACAGATACGCAGTATTTT. It codes for CSVVRLGQRTDTQYF.

This sequence joins TRBV24-1 and TRBJ1-4; a possible D gene is TRBD1 (6 bases). CDR1 KGHDR and CDR2 SFDVKD come from the germline V gene. The CDR3 extends over 16 amino acids. Trimming left V 5 bases short and J 5 bases short, with 17 bases between. CDR3 residues: CATSVPADSRNEKLFF. CDR3 nucleotides: TGTGCCACCAGTGTCCCCGCGGACAGCCGGAATGAAAAACTGTTTTTT.

V and J are TRBV27 and TRBJ2-3; the D is unclear. V gave up 6 bases and J gave up 1 base, with 17 bases separating them. CDR1 is MNHEY and CDR2 is SMNVEV in the germline V gene (reference sequence). This CDR3 has 16 residues. CDR3 coding DNA: TGTGCCAGCAGCCCTTGGGCGGCGGCCGGCACAGATACGCAGTATTTT. Protein product: CASSPWAAAGTDTQYF.

V usage is TRBV11-3 and J usage is TRBJ1-2; tentatively, D is TRBD1 (5 bases). The CDR3 totals 15 residues. Germline CDR1 SGHNT, CDR2 YENEEA. Deletions cut 0 bases from V and 7 bases from J, with 15 bases between. CDR3 region: CASSLDRGVRIGYTF. CDR3 bases: TGTGCCAGCAGCTTAGATAGAGGGGTCCGGATTGGCTACACCTTC.

V and J are TRBV7-3 and TRBJ2-5; D gene ambiguous. The germline V gene encodes CDR1 SGHTA and CDR2 FQGTGA. CDR3 length equals 15 residues. V was shortened by 5 bases and J by 3 bases, with 16 bases between the two germline ends. The CDR3 DNA reads TGTGCCAGCAGCATCCGTGGTGACCCAAAAGAGACCCAGTACTTC. Its protein product is CASSIRGDPKETQYF. Drawing the rest from reference TRBV7-3 and TRBJ2-5, the complete variable domain is GAGVSQTPSNKVTEKGKYVELRCDPISGHTALYWYRQSLGQGPEFLIYFQGTGAADDSGLPNDRFFAVRPEGSVSTLKIQRTERGDSAVYLCASSIRGDPKETQYFGPGTRLLVL.

The rearrangement uses TRBV6-1 and TRBJ2-3; no clear D. V lost 2 bases, J lost 2 bases, and 8 bases lay in between. From germline, CDR1 is MNHNS and CDR2 SASEGT. The CDR3 consists of 14 residues. As DNA, the CDR3 is TGTGCCAGCAGTGAATACGGGTACACAGATACGCAGTATTTT. Its protein is CASSEYGYTDTQYF.

The chain joins TRBV7-8 to TRBJ1-1, with 7 positions matching TRBD1. Germline assignment: CDR1 SGHVS and CDR2 FQNEAQ. The CDR3 runs to 16 residues. The trim removed 3 bases at V and 4 bases at J, leaving 11 bases unmatched. DNA for the CDR3: TGTGCCAGCAGCTTGCGCCGACAGGGTCTATCCACTGAAGCTTTCTTT. Amino acid sequence: CASSLRRQGLSTEAFF.

This rearrangement joins TRBV5-1 to TRBJ2-7, with 8 positions matching TRBD1. The germline CDR1 and CDR2 sequences are SGHRS and YFSETQ. This CDR3 is built from 16 residues. The J segment lost 3 bases and the V segment lost 3 bases, leaving 11 bases of the junction unmatched. CDR3: CASSWALDRVNYEQYF. The CDR3 DNA reads as TGCGCCAGCAGCTGGGCATTGGACAGGGTTAACTACGAGCAGTACTTC.

The chain combines TRBV5-1 with TRBJ2-7; D uncertain. The germline V gene encodes CDR1 SGHRS and CDR2 YFSETQ. The CDR3 spans 15 residues. With 4 bases removed from V and 5 bases from J, the gap between germline ends came to 19 bases. DNA of the CDR3: TGCGCCAGCAGCCCGACCGGGTCCGAGTGGGACGAGCAGTACTTC. Its translation: CASSPTGSEWDEQYF.